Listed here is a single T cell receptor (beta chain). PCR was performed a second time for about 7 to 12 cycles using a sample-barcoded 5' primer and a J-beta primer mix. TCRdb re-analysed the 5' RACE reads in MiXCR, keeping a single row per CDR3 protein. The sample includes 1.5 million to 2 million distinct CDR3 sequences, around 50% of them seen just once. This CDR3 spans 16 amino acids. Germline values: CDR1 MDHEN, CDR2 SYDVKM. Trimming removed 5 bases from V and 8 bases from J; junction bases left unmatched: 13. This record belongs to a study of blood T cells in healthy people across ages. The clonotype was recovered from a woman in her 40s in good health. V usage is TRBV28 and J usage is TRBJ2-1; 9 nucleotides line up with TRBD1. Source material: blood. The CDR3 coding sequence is TGTGCCAGCAGTCCAGGGGACAGGGAAATTCGGGATGAGCAGTTCTTC. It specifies CASSPGDREIRDEQFF.